These 7 T cell receptor beta chains were all obtained from the same sample, sequenced in a study of blood T cell repertoires in COVID-19. Some clones are missing from TCRdb's copy, which holds only in-frame ones; the method was immunoSEQ multiplex PCR. The sample carries 70,000 or so clones, 65% to 85% recorded once. Sample: peripheral blood. The receptor source for this set is a man aged 60-69 years with COVID-19, enrolled during active disease.

This chain uses TRBV6-6 with TRBJ1-1; 7 bases fit TRBD1. V shed 6 bases and J 4 bases; nucleotides not matched to a gene: 8. Germline V lookup: CDR1 MNHNY, CDR2 SVGAGI (reference sequence). CDR3 length: 14 amino acids. The CDR3 region has the DNA TGTGCCAGCAGACCACGACAGGGAAGCACTGAAGCTTTCTTT. This encodes CASRPRQGSTEAFF.

V and J are TRBV5-1 and TRBJ1-3; D perhaps matches TRBD1 (5 bases). From germline, CDR1 is SGHRS and CDR2 YFSETQ. Trimming removed 0 bases from V and 0 bases from J, with 7 bases in between. This CDR3 is 15 amino acids long. The CDR3, as DNA: TGCGCCAGCAGCTTGGTCGGGGGCTCTGGAAACACCATATATTTT. Its protein is CASSLVGGSGNTIYF.

V and J are TRBV19 and TRBJ2-3; 8 nucleotides line up with TRBD2. V dropped 1 base and J dropped 4; count of bases not matched to a gene: 4. CDR1 is LNHDA and CDR2 is SQIVND in the germline V gene (reference sequence). The CDR3 runs 15 residues. The CDR3 sequence is CASSIVDGGADTQYF. CDR3 DNA: TGTGCCAGTAGTATAGTTGACGGGGGGGCAGATACGCAGTATTTT.

This rearrangement joins TRBV11-2 to TRBJ2-7; TRBD2 might be the D (6 bases). Germline V CDR1 and CDR2: SGHAT, FQNNGV. The CDR3 has 14 residues. V was cut by 6 bases and J by 4 bases, with 16 bases left in between. The DNA for the CDR3 is TGTGCCAGCAGATCGATCCGGAGGGTTTACGAGCAGTACTTC. Encoded protein: CASRSIRRVYEQYF.

This clone has a count of ten or more. The chain uses TRBV5-4 and TRBJ1-2, with D unresolved. Germline CDR1 and CDR2: SGHNT and YYREEE (reference sequence). The CDR3 sequence is 14 residues long. The V end was cut by 6 bases, the J end by 8 bases, with 20 bases between. Written as DNA, the CDR3 is TGTGCCAGCACGACTCCACGGGAGTCGAAAGGCTACACCTTC. Encoded protein: CASTTPRESKGYTF.

This chain joins TRBV3-1 (or the pseudogene TRBV3-2) and TRBJ1-3; TRBD1 agrees at 11 bases. The CDR3 consists of 21 residues. V was clipped by 8 bases and J by 2 bases; unmatched bases: 23. Germline-derived CDR1 and CDR2 are LGHDT and YNNKEL (reference sequence). The CDR3 here is CASPCSQVWRADRGPGNTIYF. For the CDR3, the DNA is TGTGCCAGCCCCTGCAGCCAAGTATGGCGGGCGGACAGGGGGCCTGGAAACACCATATATTTT.

The chain links TRBV3-1 (or the pseudogene TRBV3-2) to TRBJ2-1, with 7 bases lining up with TRBD2. The length of the CDR3 is 15 residues. The J segment lost 9 bases and the V segment lost 0 bases, leaving 8 bases of the junction unmatched. The germline V gene encodes CDR1 LGHDT and CDR2 YNNKEL (reference sequence). CDR3 amino acids: CASSQDPGRGGEQFF. Here the CDR3 DNA reads TGTGCCAGCAGCCAAGACCCCGGGCGCGGGGGTGAGCAGTTCTTC.